The present T cell receptor beta chain was sequenced within a study of blood T cell repertoires in COVID-19. The overall study: Acute-phase and convalescent COVID-19 samples originated in the United States, Italy and Spain. T cells, B-cell-depleted T cells, or PBMCs supplied cDNA or gDNA.

The repertoire was sequenced with immunoSEQ multiplex PCR; TCRdb's copy has only in-frame clones and lacks some. The sample includes under 150,000 clones, nearly 90% of them seen just once. The CDR3 sequence is 14 residues long. V was pared by 3 bases and J by 6 bases, with 8 bases of the junction left unmatched. CDR1 and CDR2 (germline): MRHNA, SNTAGT. The chain employs TRBV6-4 and TRBJ2-7; 7 bases fit TRBD2. The receptor was derived from a woman between 65 and 79 years old who had recovered from COVID-19. The specimen sequenced was peripheral blood. This CDR3 is CASSEFAGEGEQYF. Here the CDR3 DNA reads TGTGCCAGCAGTGAGTTTGCCGGGGAGGGCGAGCAGTACTTC.